This T cell receptor beta chain is drawn from a study of OX40 agonist ivuxolimab in advanced cancers. Study-wide background: The patients received agonistic anti-OX40 (CD134) antibody ivuxolimab.

General study results and limits: The average count of expanded clones was higher among CD8+ T cells than among CD4+.

Trimming took 4 bases from V and 10 from J; bases not matched to a gene: 21. Germline loops: CDR1 SGHDN, CDR2 FVKESK. The CDR3 consists of 18 residues. Profiling relied on immunoSEQ multiplex PCR, and the TCRdb table lists in-frame clones only, not all of them. The sample contains tens of thousands of clones, around 83% of which appear only once. Concerning this clone itself: The antigen is undetermined.

The source is an adult with an advanced solid tumor such as melanoma, head and neck, liver or kidney cancer. Sequencing used CD4+ or CD8+ T cells sorted from blood, obtained in a trial of the OX40 agonist ivuxolimab. The chain recombines TRBV14 with TRBJ2-1, with 8 bases aligning to TRBD2. The CDR3: CASSREGKETSARREQFF. The CDR3 DNA sequence: TGTGCCAGCAGCCGAGAGGGGAAGGAGACTAGCGCCCGACGGGAGCAGTTCTTC.